One sample yielded the 25 T cell receptor beta chains listed below, sequenced in a study of blood T cell repertoires in COVID-19. Data came from immunoSEQ multiplex PCR; TCRdb stores just in-frame clones and leaves some out. The top ten clones hold approximately 14% of a sample with under 200,000 clones, less than 90% of them seen once. Sequencing was done on a sample of peripheral blood. Receptors originate from a woman aged 70 to 79 with COVID-19, enrolled during active disease.

This rearrangement joins TRBV9 to TRBJ2-3; 11 bases are shared with TRBD2. V was clipped by 3 bases and J by 1 base; unmatched bases: 4. This CDR3 is 16 amino acids long. From germline, CDR1 is SGDLS and CDR2 YYNGEE. DNA for the CDR3: TGTGCCAGCAGCGGCACGGGACTAGCGGGCACAGATACGCAGTATTTT. This gives the protein CASSGTGLAGTDTQYF.

The chain links TRBV28 to TRBJ1-1; 9 bases agree with TRBD1. Unmatched junction bases numbered 6, after V lost 6 bases and J lost 4 bases. Germline CDR1 reads MDHEN; CDR2 reads SYDVKM. The CDR3 spans 14 residues. The CDR3 DNA is TGTGCCAGCAGCCAACAGGGGGCGGTCACTGAAGCTTTCTTT. Translating gives CASSQQGAVTEAFF.

V usage is TRBV5-1 and J usage is TRBJ1-1; TRBD1 matches 9 bases. V was clipped by 0 bases and J by 0 bases; unmatched bases: 9. CDR1 is SGHRS and CDR2 is YFSETQ in the germline V gene. This CDR3 has 18 amino acids. CDR3 amino acids: CASSLAPGTGLLNTEAFF. The CDR3 DNA sequence: TGCGCCAGCAGCTTGGCCCCCGGGACAGGGCTTTTGAACACTGAAGCTTTCTTT.

The V call is TRBV14, the J call TRBJ1-1, with D uncertain. Germline V gene data show CDR1 as SGHDN and CDR2 as FVKESK. This CDR3 comprises 12 residues. Trimming shortened V by 1 base and J by 8 bases, and 8 bases separated the two germline ends. The CDR3 region has the DNA TGTGCCAGCAGCCAAGGGAGGGTAGAAGCTTTCTTT. This encodes CASSQGRVEAFF.

V and J are TRBV2 and TRBJ2-3; 12 nucleotides line up with TRBD2. The junction had 5 bases not matched to a gene; V was cut back by 6 bases and J by 4 bases. This CDR3 has 15 residues. Germline V gene lookup returns CDR1 SNHLY and CDR2 FYNNEI. CDR3 sequence: CASSTTSGGADTQYF. Written as DNA, the CDR3 is TGTGCCAGCAGCACGACTAGCGGGGGCGCAGATACGCAGTATTTT.

The V and J genes are TRBV3-1 (or the pseudogene TRBV3-2) and TRBJ2-3; D possibly corresponds to TRBD2 (5 bases). The germline V gene has CDR1 LGHDT and CDR2 YNNKEL (reference sequence). This CDR3 is 15 amino acids long. V was shortened by 0 bases and J by 6 bases, with 13 bases between the two germline ends. CDR3 amino acids: CASSQDRRISDTQYF. As DNA, the CDR3 is TGTGCCAGCAGCCAAGATAGGAGGATCAGCGATACGCAGTATTTT.

The V call is TRBV3-1 (or the pseudogene TRBV3-2), the J call TRBJ2-4, with 8 positions matching TRBD2. The germline V gene has CDR1 LGHDT and CDR2 YNNKEL (reference sequence). Trimming took 5 bases from V and 0 from J; bases not matched to a gene: 15. The CDR3 has 19 residues. CDR3 bases: TGTGCCAGCAGCGGTCGCTGGGTAGCGGGGATACTAGCCAAAAACATTCAGTACTTC. As protein: CASSGRWVAGILAKNIQYF.

The chain carries TRBV5-6 and TRBJ1-1; 8 bases are shared with TRBD1. V lost 5 bases, J lost 3 bases, and 6 bases stayed unmatched. The length of the CDR3 is 14 residues. Germline loops: CDR1 SGHDT, CDR2 YYEEEE. The CDR3 DNA sequence: TGTGCCAGCAGGGCCCAGGGGGCTGACACTGAAGCTTTCTTT. Translating gives CASRAQGADTEAFF.

The chain joins TRBV20-1 to TRBJ2-3; D not resolved. Per the germline V gene, CDR1 is DFQATT and CDR2 is SNEGSKA (reference sequence). Trimming left V 3 bases short and J 8 bases short, with 9 bases between. This CDR3 is 11 amino acids long. The CDR3 sequence is CSASSGGTQYF. The CDR3 DNA is TGCAGTGCTAGTTCGGGTGGTACGCAGTATTTT.

The chain couples TRBV5-6 to TRBJ1-2; the match to TRBD1 covers 7 bases. Germline CDR1 SGHDT, CDR2 YYEEEE. The CDR3 loop spans 14 amino acids. Losses at the gene ends were 4 bases for V and 3 bases for J; bases not matched to a gene: 6. CDR3 bases: TGTGCCAGCAGCGAGGGACAGAGAGACTATGGCTACACCTTC. As protein: CASSEGQRDYGYTF.

V gene TRBV20-1 combines with J gene TRBJ2-4, with D tentatively TRBD2 (5 bases). V was shortened by 3 bases and J by 9 bases, with 9 bases between the two germline ends. Per the germline V gene, CDR1 is DFQATT and CDR2 is SNEGSKA (reference sequence). The CDR3 runs 11 residues. CDR3 in amino acids: CSAREVAIQYF. DNA of the CDR3: TGCAGTGCTAGGGAGGTTGCCATTCAGTACTTC.

CDR3 DNA sequence: TGTGCCAGCAGTTTAAGTTTCGGAAACATTCAGTACTTC. Translated: CASSLSFGNIQYF. The chain is built from TRBV27 and TRBJ2-4; D remains ambiguous. Germline loops: CDR1 MNHEY, CDR2 SMNVEV (reference sequence). This CDR3 spans 13 amino acids. With 2 bases removed from V and 6 bases from J, the gap between germline ends came to 8 bases.

V usage is TRBV9 and J usage is TRBJ1-6, with D perhaps matching TRBD1 (6 bases). This CDR3 is 15 amino acids long. V lost 0 bases to trimming and J lost 10 bases, with 14 bases between them. The germline gives CDR1 SGDLS, CDR2 YYNGEE. CDR3 region: CASSVDSGVGSPLHF. CDR3 coding DNA: TGTGCCAGCAGCGTAGACTCAGGGGTAGGATCACCCCTCCACTTT.

The chain combines TRBV6-2 or TRBV6-3 with TRBJ2-2; 9 nucleotides match TRBD1. The CDR3 length is 19 residues. Germline V gene data show CDR1 as MNHEY and CDR2 as SVGEGT. V gave up 5 bases and J gave up 7 bases; unmatched junction bases: 20. CDR3 protein: CASSLSSSWDRAIVGELFF. The DNA for the CDR3 is TGTGCCAGCAGTCTGAGTTCTAGCTGGGACAGGGCTATCGTCGGGGAGCTGTTTTTT.

The genes are TRBV12-5 and TRBJ1-2; D ambiguous. The CDR3 runs 17 residues. Trimming left V 0 bases short and J 4 bases short, with 18 bases between. Germline CDR1 is LGHNT and CDR2 is FRNRAP. The DNA of the CDR3 is TGTGCTAGTGGTTTGGTACCGGGGTCAAGGGCAACCTATGGCTACACCTTC. Protein: CASGLVPGSRATYGYTF. The complete variable domain, with remaining parts taken from reference TRBV12-5 and TRBJ1-2, reads DARVTQTPRHKVTEMGQEVTMRCQPILGHNTVFWYRQTMMQGLELLAYFRNRAPLDDSGMPKDRFSAEMPDATLATLKIQPSEPRDSAVYFCASGLVPGSRATYGYTFGSGTRLTVV.

The chain combines TRBV2 with TRBJ1-1, with D tentatively TRBD1 (5 bases). Germline V gives CDR1 SNHLY, CDR2 FYNNEI. Trimming took off 6 bases at V and 7 bases at J, with 15 bases between the two ends. The CDR3 runs 13 residues. The CDR3 coding sequence is TGTGCCAGCAGCTCTCAGGGCGGCGGTGAAGCTTTCTTT. This sequence encodes CASSSQGGGEAFF. Using reference TRBV2 and TRBJ1-1 for the parts outside the CDR3, the full variable domain is EPEVTQTPSHQVTQMGQEVILRCVPISNHLYFYWYRQILGQKVEFLVSFYNNEISEKSEIFDDQFSVERPDGSNFTLKIRSTKLEDSAMYFCASSSQGGGEAFFGQGTRLTVV.

The V gene is TRBV7-2, the J gene TRBJ2-7; TRBD1 matches 7 bases. Germline values: CDR1 SGHTA, CDR2 FQGNSA. Trimming at V came to 5 bases and at J to 3 bases, leaving 7 bases not matched to a gene. The CDR3 has 14 amino acids. The CDR3 bases are TGTGCCAGCAGCCGCTCGGGACAGAACTACGAGCAGTACTTC. It translates to CASSRSGQNYEQYF.

V is TRBV6-2 or TRBV6-3 and J is TRBJ1-5; 7 nucleotides align to TRBD1. Germline CDR1 and CDR2: MNHEY and SVGEGT. The CDR3 loop spans 15 amino acids. Germline trimming cut 5 bases from V and 0 bases from J; bases unmatched to any gene: 4. CDR3 in amino acids: CASSPDRPSNQPQHF. CDR3 nucleotide sequence: TGTGCCAGCAGTCCGGACAGGCCTAGCAATCAGCCCCAGCATTTT.

Points on this clone: A much larger clone is a single base away; this may be a read error. The chain carries TRBV7-2 and TRBJ1-1; 8 nucleotides line up with TRBD1. V trimming: 4 bases; J trimming: 4 bases; junction bases outside the gene matches: 2. CDR1 SGHTA and CDR2 FQGNSA come from the germline V gene. CDR3 length: 13 residues. This chain's CDR3 is CASSYTGGTEAFF. As DNA, the CDR3 is TGTGCCAGCAGCTACACAGGGGGCACTGAAGCTTTCTTT.

The sample holds a few counts of this clone. The chain uses TRBV3-1 (or the pseudogene TRBV3-2) and TRBJ1-2; D remains unclear. CDR1 is LGHDT, CDR2 YNNKEL, per germline (reference sequence). The ends were cut back, 1 base at V and 2 bases at J, with 8 bases in the middle. The CDR3 consists of 14 residues. The CDR3 here is CASSQVLGNYGYTF. As DNA, the CDR3 is TGTGCCAGCAGCCAAGTTCTAGGAAACTATGGCTACACCTTC.

This clone was counted only a few times. As DNA, the CDR3 is TGTGCCAGCAGCCCCCTGAGGAGGACGAGACCCGGGGAGCTGTTTTTT. Translated, it gives CASSPLRRTRPGELFF. The J gene is TRBJ2-2, the V gene TRBV6-2 or TRBV6-3; D is perhaps TRBD2 (5 bases). Germline V gene sequence: CDR1 MNHEY, CDR2 SVGEGT. The CDR3 totals 16 residues. V dropped 6 bases and J dropped 6 bases, with 20 bases sitting between them.

J is TRBJ2-3 and V is TRBV27; TRBD2 might be the D (6 bases). V was trimmed by 0 bases and J by 6 bases, leaving 13 bases between them. Germline V gene data show CDR1 as MNHEY and CDR2 as SMNVEV (reference sequence). CDR3 length equals 15 residues. The CDR3 is CASSLSLRTTDTQYF. Written as DNA, the CDR3 is TGTGCCAGCAGTTTATCACTCCGGACTACCGATACGCAGTATTTT.

This chain's CDR3 is CSVWRETQYF. Written as DNA, the CDR3 is TGCAGCGTTTGGAGGGAGACCCAGTACTTC. The rearrangement uses TRBV29-1 and TRBJ2-5; a possible D gene is TRBD2 (5 bases). This CDR3 has 10 amino acids. CDR1 and CDR2 from the germline V gene are SQVTM and ANQGSEA. The germline V and J ends were trimmed by 5 bases and 5 bases, with 6 bases remaining between them.

The CDR3 nucleotides read TGTGCCAGCAGTGGGGGGGAGCGGACCGTGACTGAGCAGTTCTTC. Translating it yields CASSGGERTVTEQFF. This chain connects TRBV2 to TRBJ2-1; TRBD2 might be the D (6 bases). CDR3 length: 15 amino acids. The germline gives CDR1 SNHLY, CDR2 FYNNEI. V was trimmed by 4 bases and J by 9 bases, leaving 19 bases between them.

This clone was seen only once. The chain recombines TRBV30 with TRBJ1-3, with 9 bases that match TRBD1. The CDR3 has 20 residues. Unmatched junction bases numbered 19, after V lost 1 base and J lost 3 bases. Per germline, CDR1 GTSNPN and CDR2 SVGIG (reference sequence). The CDR3 DNA follows: TGTGCCTGGAGTGGGGGCCCACCGGGACAGGGAATCGTTGGTGGAAACACCATATATTTT. Protein: CAWSGGPPGQGIVGGNTIYF.